One T cell receptor (beta chain) is described in this entry. The sample comes from a study of blood T cell repertoires in COVID-19. Study-level background: Specimens from acute and convalescent COVID-19 originated in the United States, Italy and Spain.

Original methodology: Estimation of nucleated cell counts relied on the amplification of reference gene primers. Produced via immunoSEQ multiplex PCR; TCRdb's table is partial and in-frame only. V and J calls and clone size come straight from that table; D and trimming were deduced from the DNA. The top ten clones hold around 6.9% of a sample with 200,000 to 250,000 clones, 89% of them seen once. The CDR3 contains 15 residues. Germline V CDR1 and CDR2: LGHDT, YNNKEL (reference sequence). J was trimmed by 5 bases and V by 1 base; bases with no gene match: 4. The chain has TRBV3-1 (or the pseudogene TRBV3-2) and TRBJ1-1, with 10 nucleotides matching TRBD1. The receptor comes from a man aged 55 to 70 who had recovered from COVID-19. Sample: peripheral blood. The CDR3 DNA is TGTGCCAGCAGCCAAGGGACAGGGGGGAGAACTGAAGCTTTCTTT. This sequence encodes CASSQGTGGRTEAFF.